Described below is a single T cell receptor beta chain sequence and its context. The antigen is undetermined. At one end, the junction sequence differs from germline, possibly due to a read error. This CDR3 is built from 15 residues. Germline V gives CDR1 SGHRS, CDR2 YFSETQ. The sample belongs to a study of cytomegalovirus exposure and HLA in healthy donors. Whole-study context: In a later analysis, it was reported that the 120 validation repertoires had been produced on the same platform as the 600 to 850 repertoires belonging to the first cohort.

Study-level points and caveats: In a later analysis, first-cohort TCR clusters were found to tend to co-occur in the 90 to 150 validation repertoires. Many donors carried some public TCRs, although rarity characterized most TCR sequences. It was about 150 TCR beta chains that were listed as cytomegalovirus-associated.

Generated by immunoSEQ multiplex PCR, the TCRdb table keeps only in-frame clones and is missing some. The sample contains 150,000 to 200,000 clones, roughly 88% of which appear only once. The sample was PBMCs. The V gene is TRBV5-1, the J gene TRBJ2-7; 7 positions agree with TRBD1. The sequence derives from a woman between 18 and 29 years old in good health and CMV-seronegative. CDR3 sequence: CASSTRTGESYEQYF. The CDR3, as DNA: TGTGCCAGCAGCACCAGGACAGGTGAATCCTACGAGCAGTACTTC.